Ten or more counts support the clone carrying this T cell receptor beta chain. Unique molecular identifiers were used in preparing the TCRbeta library. TCRdb fed the PCR reads into MiXCR, producing one record per CDR3 protein. The sample contains about 410,000 distinct CDR3 sequences, just over 20% of which appear only once. The CDR3 loop spans 11 amino acids. Germline loops: CDR1 SEHNR, CDR2 FQNEAQ (reference sequence). V was pared by 1 base and J by 6 bases, with 4 bases between. This sample was taken from a study of T-cell reconstitution after alpha-beta-depleted transplantation in children. This clonotype was sampled from a human donor who donated a stem cell graft to a child with acute myeloid leukemia. The chain uses TRBV7-9 and TRBJ2-7, with D unresolved. Sequencing was performed on PBMCs from the stem cell graft donor, taken from the stem cell graft. CDR3 DNA sequence: TGTGCCAGCAGCTTAGGGGTCGAGCAGTACTTC. This gives the protein CASSLGVEQYF.